One and the same sample provided the 8 T cell receptor beta chains below, sequenced in a study (dated by TCRdb to 2016 to 2018). Libraries were constructed by RT-PCR. TCRdb records Illumina MiSeq as the sequencer. TCRdb handled the public reads itself, with Q25 trimming in fastp and clone calling in MiXCR, and kept productive beta chains. Rows matching on CDR3 protein sequence are summarized as one entry with the most common DNA and genes. The sample contains about 680,000 distinct CDR3 sequences, 12% to 15% of them found a single time. The ten biggest clones cover roughly 4% of the sample. The sequenced sample was memory CD4+ T cells from blood. The receptors were sampled from a female donor in good health, serving as a healthy control.

This clonotype has just a few counts. CDR3: CSVDMASSDTQYF. CDR3 nucleotides: TGCAGCGTTGATATGGCTAGCTCAGATACGCAGTATTTT. This sequence joins TRBV29-1 and TRBJ2-3; weak D call: TRBD2 (5 bases). V gave up 3 bases and J gave up 4 bases, with 11 bases separating them. The CDR3 is 13 amino acids. Germline lookup yields CDR1 SQVTM and CDR2 ANQGSEA.

The table lists this clonotype with many counts. The chain links TRBV12-3 or TRBV12-4 to TRBJ1-1; TRBD1 might be the D (5 bases). V lost 5 bases and J 10 bases, leaving 23 bases between the germline ends. CDR3 length: 15 residues. CDR3 loop: CASSARAQVQRRAFF. In nucleotides, the CDR3 is TGTGCCAGCAGTGCCCGGGCACAGGTCCAAAGGAGAGCTTTCTTT.

The sample holds a few counts of this clonotype. The rearrangement links TRBV28 to TRBJ1-4; weak D call: TRBD1 (5 bases). Between the trimmed V and J ends, which lost 6 bases and 2 bases, there was a span of 13 bases. The CDR3 runs to 15 residues. Germline CDR1 and CDR2: MDHEN and SYDVKM. The CDR3 DNA follows: TGTGCCAGCAGCCAGCCGGGGACCACTAATGAAAAACTGTTTTTT. The encoded protein is CASSQPGTTNEKLFF.

In its sample, this clonotype was seen a few times. The chain recombines TRBV5-1 with TRBJ1-1, with unresolved D. This CDR3 contains 15 residues. The V gene lost 4 bases and the J gene lost 4 bases, with 17 bases spanning the gap. The germline V gene encodes CDR1 SGHRS and CDR2 YFSETQ. CDR3 amino acids: CASSPLTRETTEAFF. As DNA, the CDR3 is TGCGCCAGCAGCCCATTGACGAGGGAGACCACTGAAGCTTTCTTT.

At least ten counts were recorded for this clonotype. The rearrangement uses TRBV9 and TRBJ2-1, with D unresolved. The CDR3 has 14 residues. V was pared by 4 bases and J by 6 bases, with 14 bases between. In germline, CDR1 is SGDLS, CDR2 YYNGEE. DNA for the CDR3: TGTGCCAGCAGCCGTCGATCCGCTGTCAATGAGCAGTTCTTC. Protein sequence: CASSRRSAVNEQFF.

This clonotype was seen repeatedly, ten times or more. V usage is TRBV20-1 and J usage is TRBJ1-1, with 8 bases aligning to TRBD1. CDR3 size: 15 residues. V lost 6 bases to trimming and J lost 6 bases; unmatched junction nucleotides: 15. Germline CDR1 DFQATT, CDR2 SNEGSKA (reference sequence). CDR3 coding DNA: TGCAGTGCGCTAAGTGGTCAGGGGGCGAGCCCTGAAGCTTTCTTT. Amino acid sequence: CSALSGQGASPEAFF.

The V and J genes are TRBV20-1 and TRBJ2-7, with TRBD1 identical over 8 bases. V lost 5 bases and J lost 7; bases outside the gene matches: 16. CDR3 length: 15 residues. Germline loops: CDR1 DFQATT, CDR2 SNEGSKA (reference sequence). The CDR3 nucleotides are TGCAGTGCTCGTGGAATTACAGGGGGTGACGGGGAGCAGTACTTC. Residues: CSARGITGGDGEQYF.

The J gene is TRBJ2-4, the V gene TRBV20-1, with D perhaps TRBD2 (6 bases). Germline CDR1 DFQATT, CDR2 SNEGSKA (reference sequence). The CDR3 consists of 18 residues. Trimming left V 3 bases short and J 6 bases short, with 27 bases between. The CDR3 is CSASVASDSLWQGNIQYF. The CDR3 DNA sequence: TGCAGTGCTAGTGTGGCTAGCGATTCCCTCTGGCAAGGAAACATTCAGTACTTC.